This T cell receptor beta chain was sequenced in a study of blood T cells in healthy people across ages. General study results and limits: Using unsorted PBMCs precluded a conclusive naive versus antigen-experienced comparison.

Trimming took 3 bases from V and 6 from J; bases not matched to a gene: 2. The CDR3 length is 13 residues. CDR1 is MNHEY and CDR2 is SMNVEV in the germline V gene (reference sequence). A word on this clonotype: Antigen: not known.

A second PCR, run for roughly 7 to 11 cycles, used a sample-barcoded 5' primer plus a J-beta primer mix. Each of the samples gave a minimum of 3 million paired-end reads that contained CDR3. TCRdb re-called the 5' RACE reads through MiXCR, storing one row per CDR3 protein. The sample consists of roughly 800,000 distinct CDR3 sequences, around 34% of them appearing once. The V call is TRBV27, the J call TRBJ2-7, with 10 bases lining up with TRBD2. The clonotype comes from a man aged 18 to 29 in good health. The sample taken for sequencing was blood. CDR3 protein: CASSFVAGGEQYF. In nucleotides, the CDR3 is TGTGCCAGCAGTTTCGTAGCGGGGGGCGAGCAGTACTTC.